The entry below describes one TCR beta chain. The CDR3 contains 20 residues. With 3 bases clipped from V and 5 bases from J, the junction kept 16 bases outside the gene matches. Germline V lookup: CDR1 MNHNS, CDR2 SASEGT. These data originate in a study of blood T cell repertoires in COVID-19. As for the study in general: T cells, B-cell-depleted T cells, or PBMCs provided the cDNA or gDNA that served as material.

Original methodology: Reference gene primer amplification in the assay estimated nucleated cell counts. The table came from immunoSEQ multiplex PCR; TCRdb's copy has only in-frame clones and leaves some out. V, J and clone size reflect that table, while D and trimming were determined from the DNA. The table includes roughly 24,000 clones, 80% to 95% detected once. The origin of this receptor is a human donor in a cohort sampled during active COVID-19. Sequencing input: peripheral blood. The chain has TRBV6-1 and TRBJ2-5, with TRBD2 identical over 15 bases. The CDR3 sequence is CASSDARGLAGGGGLETQYF. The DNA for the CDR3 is TGTGCCAGCAGTGATGCCAGGGGACTAGCGGGAGGCGGAGGGTTGGAGACCCAGTACTTC.